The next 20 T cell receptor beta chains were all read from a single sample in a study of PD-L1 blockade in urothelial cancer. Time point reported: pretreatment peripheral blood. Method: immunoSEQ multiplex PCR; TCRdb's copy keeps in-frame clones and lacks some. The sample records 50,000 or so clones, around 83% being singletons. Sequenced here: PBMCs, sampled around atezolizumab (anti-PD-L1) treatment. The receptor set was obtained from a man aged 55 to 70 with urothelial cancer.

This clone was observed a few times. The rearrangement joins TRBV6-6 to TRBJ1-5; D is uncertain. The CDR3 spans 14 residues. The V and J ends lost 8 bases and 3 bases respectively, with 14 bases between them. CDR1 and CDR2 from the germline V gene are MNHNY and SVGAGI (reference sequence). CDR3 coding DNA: TGTGCCAGCGTTCGGTCAGGTAACAATCAGCCCCAGCATTTT. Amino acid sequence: CASVRSGNNQPQHF.

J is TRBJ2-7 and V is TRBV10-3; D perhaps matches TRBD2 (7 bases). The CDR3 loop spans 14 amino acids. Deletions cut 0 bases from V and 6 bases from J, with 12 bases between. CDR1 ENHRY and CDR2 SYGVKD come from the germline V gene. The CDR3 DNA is TGTGCCATCAGTGAGTCGTGGGGGGGGCGCGAGCAGTACTTC. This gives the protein CAISESWGGREQYF.

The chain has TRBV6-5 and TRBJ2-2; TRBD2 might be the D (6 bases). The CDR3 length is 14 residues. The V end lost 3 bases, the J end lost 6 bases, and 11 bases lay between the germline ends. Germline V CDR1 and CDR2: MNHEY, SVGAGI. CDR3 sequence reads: CASSYSRLAGELFF. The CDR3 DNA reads TGTGCCAGCAGTTATTCGCGACTAGCCGGGGAGCTGTTTTTT.

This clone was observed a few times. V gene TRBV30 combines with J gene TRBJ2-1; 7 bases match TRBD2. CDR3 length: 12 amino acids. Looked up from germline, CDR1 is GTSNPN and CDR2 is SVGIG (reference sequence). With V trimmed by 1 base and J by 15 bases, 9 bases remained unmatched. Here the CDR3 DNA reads TGTGCCTGGAGTGGTTGGGGGGGAGTGTGGTTCTTC. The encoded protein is CAWSGWGGVWFF. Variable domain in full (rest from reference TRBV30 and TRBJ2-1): SQTIHQWPATLVQPVGSPLSLECTVEGTSNPNLYWYRQAAGRGLQLLFYSVGIGQISSEVPQNLSASRPQDRQFILSSKKLLLSDSGFYLCAWSGWGGVWFFGPGTRLTVL.

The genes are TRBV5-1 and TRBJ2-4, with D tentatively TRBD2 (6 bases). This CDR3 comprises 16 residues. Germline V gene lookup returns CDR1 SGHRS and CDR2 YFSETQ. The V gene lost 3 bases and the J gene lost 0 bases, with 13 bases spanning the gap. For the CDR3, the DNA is TGCGCCAGCAGCTACGGGACTGCGCTAGCCAAAAACATTCAGTACTTC. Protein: CASSYGTALAKNIQYF.

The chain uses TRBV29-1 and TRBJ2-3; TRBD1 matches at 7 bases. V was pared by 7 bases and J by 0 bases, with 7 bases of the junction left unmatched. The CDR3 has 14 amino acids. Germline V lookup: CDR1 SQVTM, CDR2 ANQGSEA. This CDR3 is CSGDTGDSTDTQYF. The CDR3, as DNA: TGCAGCGGAGACACAGGGGATAGCACAGATACGCAGTATTTT.

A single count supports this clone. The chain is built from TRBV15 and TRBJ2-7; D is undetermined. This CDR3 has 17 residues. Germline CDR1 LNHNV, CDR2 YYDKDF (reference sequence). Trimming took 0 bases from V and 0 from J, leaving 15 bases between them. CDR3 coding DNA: TGTGCCACCAGCAGAGACCTGTCGCAGGCGAGCTCCTACGAGCAGTACTTC. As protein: CATSRDLSQASSYEQYF.

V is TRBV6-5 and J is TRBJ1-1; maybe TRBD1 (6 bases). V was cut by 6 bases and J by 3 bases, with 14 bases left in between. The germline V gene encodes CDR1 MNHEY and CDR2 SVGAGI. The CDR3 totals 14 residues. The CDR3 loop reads CASRKQGRDTEAFF. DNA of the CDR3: TGTGCCAGCAGAAAACAGGGAAGGGACACTGAAGCTTTCTTT.

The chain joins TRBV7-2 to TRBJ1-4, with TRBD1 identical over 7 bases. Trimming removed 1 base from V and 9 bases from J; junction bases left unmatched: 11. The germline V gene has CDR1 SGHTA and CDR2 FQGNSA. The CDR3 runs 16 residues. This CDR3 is CASSLGGGDSRKKLFF. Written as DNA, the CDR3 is TGTGCCAGCAGCTTAGGGGGTGGGGACAGCCGTAAAAAACTGTTTTTT.

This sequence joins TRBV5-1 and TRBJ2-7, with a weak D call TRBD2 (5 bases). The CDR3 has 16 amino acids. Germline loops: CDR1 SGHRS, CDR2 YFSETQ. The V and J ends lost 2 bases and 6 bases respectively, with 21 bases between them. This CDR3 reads CASSLDKSWLAGEQYF. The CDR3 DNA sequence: TGCGCCAGCAGCTTAGACAAGAGTTGGCTCGCGGGCGAGCAGTACTTC.

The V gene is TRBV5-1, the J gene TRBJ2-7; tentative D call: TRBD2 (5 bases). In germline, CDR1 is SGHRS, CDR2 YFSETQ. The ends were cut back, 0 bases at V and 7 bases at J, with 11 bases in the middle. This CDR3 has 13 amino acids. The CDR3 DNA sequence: TGCGCCAGCAGCTTGGTGACTACCGGTGAGCAGTACTTC. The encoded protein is CASSLVTTGEQYF.

The CDR3 loop reads CACRGDSDTQYF. DNA for the CDR3: TGTGCCTGCCGGGGGGACTCAGATACGCAGTATTTT. This sequence joins TRBV30 and TRBJ2-3; 7 bases are a match to TRBD2. Germline V gene sequence: CDR1 GTSNPN, CDR2 SVGIG (reference sequence). This CDR3 region has 12 residues. V lost 6 bases and J lost 4; bases outside the gene matches: 4.

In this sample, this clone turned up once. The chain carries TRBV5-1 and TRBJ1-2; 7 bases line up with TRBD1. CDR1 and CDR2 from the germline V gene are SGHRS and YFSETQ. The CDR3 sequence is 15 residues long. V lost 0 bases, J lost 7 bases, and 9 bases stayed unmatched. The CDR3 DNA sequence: TGCGCCAGCAGCTTGGCTCGGAGCACAGGGGCTGGCTACACCTTC. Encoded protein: CASSLARSTGAGYTF.

The CDR3 coding sequence is TGTGCCAGCACGCTCATGGGCACCCAGATGAGACAGGGCCGTTCGGGCTACACCTTC. As protein: CASTLMGTQMRQGRSGYTF. The V call is TRBV4-2, the J call TRBJ1-2, with TRBD1 matching over 7 bases. The CDR3 runs 19 residues. V lost 7 bases, J lost 8 bases, and 28 bases stayed unmatched. CDR1 is LGHNA, CDR2 YNFKEQ, per germline.

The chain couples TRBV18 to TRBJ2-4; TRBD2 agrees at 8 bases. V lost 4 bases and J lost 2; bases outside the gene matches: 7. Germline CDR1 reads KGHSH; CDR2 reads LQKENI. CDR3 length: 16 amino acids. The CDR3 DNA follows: TGTGCCAGCTCACGAGGGCCGGGGGGGCCCAAAAACATTCAGTACTTC. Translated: CASSRGPGGPKNIQYF.

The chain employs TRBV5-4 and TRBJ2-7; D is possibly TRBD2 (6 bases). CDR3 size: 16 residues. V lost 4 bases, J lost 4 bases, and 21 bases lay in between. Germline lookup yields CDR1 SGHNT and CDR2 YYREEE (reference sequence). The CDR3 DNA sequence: TGTGCCAGCAGCCCCGGGGCGGGGCTCCCCGGTTACGAGCAGTACTTC. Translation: CASSPGAGLPGYEQYF. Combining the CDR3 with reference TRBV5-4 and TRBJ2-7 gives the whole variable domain ETGVTQSPTHLIKTRGQQVTLRCSSQSGHNTVSWYQQALGQGPQFIFQYYREEENGRGNFPPRFSGLQFPNYSSELNVNALELDDSALYLCASSPGAGLPGYEQYFGPGTRLTVT.

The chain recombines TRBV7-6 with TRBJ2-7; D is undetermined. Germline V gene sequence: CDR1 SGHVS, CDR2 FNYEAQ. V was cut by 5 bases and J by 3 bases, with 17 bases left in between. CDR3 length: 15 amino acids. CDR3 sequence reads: CASSPAPALVYEQYF. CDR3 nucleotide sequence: TGTGCCAGCAGCCCCGCCCCAGCTCTAGTCTACGAGCAGTACTTC.

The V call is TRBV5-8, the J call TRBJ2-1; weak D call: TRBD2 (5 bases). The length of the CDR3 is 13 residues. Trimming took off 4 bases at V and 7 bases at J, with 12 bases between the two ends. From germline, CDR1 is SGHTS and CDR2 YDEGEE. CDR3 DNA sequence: TGTGCCAGCAGCGCCTACTCGGGAAATGAGCAGTTCTTC. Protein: CASSAYSGNEQFF.

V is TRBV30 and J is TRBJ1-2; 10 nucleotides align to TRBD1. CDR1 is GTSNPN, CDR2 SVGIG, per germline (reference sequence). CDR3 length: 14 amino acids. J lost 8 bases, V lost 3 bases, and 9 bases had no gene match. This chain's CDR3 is CAWSGQGGSGGYTF. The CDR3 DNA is TGTGCCTGGAGCGGACAGGGGGGTTCGGGGGGCTACACCTTC.

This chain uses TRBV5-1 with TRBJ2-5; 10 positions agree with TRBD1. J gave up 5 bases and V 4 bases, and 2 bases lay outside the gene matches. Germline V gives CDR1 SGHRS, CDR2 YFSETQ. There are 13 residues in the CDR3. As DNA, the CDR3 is TGCGCCAGCAGCACGGACAGGGGGGAGACCCAGTACTTC. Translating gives CASSTDRGETQYF.